Below, one TCR beta chain is given with its context. The data derive from a study of OX40 agonist ivuxolimab in advanced cancers. Assay used: immunoSEQ multiplex PCR; TCRdb lists only in-frame clones, some missing. The sample gives roughly 79,000 clones, 70% to 90% of which show up once; roughly 16% is in the top ten. This CDR3 has 14 residues. V dropped 11 bases and J dropped 4 bases, with 20 bases sitting between them. Germline CDR1 reads MNHEY; CDR2 reads SVGAGI. Here the sequenced sample was CD4+ or CD8+ T cells sorted from blood, taken in a trial of the OX40 agonist ivuxolimab. This rearrangement joins TRBV6-5 to TRBJ1-1; maybe TRBD1 (6 bases). The receptor was derived from an adult with an advanced solid tumor such as melanoma, head and neck, liver or kidney cancer. CDR3 nucleotide sequence: TGTGCCTCAACCAGAGGAGGGGGTATCACTGAAGCTTTCTTT. Amino acids: CASTRGGGITEAFF.